In this sample, the clone carrying this T cell receptor (beta chain) turned up many times. Its target is unknown. Germline CDR1 SEHNR, CDR2 FQNEAQ (reference sequence). V lost 7 bases, J lost 6 bases, and 21 bases lay in between. The CDR3 covers 15 residues. The data derive from a study of CD8 T cells in ankylosing spondylitis. Study-level findings and limits: Characteristic, it appeared, of ankylosing spondylitis blood was a TCR beta motif of eight highly homologous variants.

Each CDR3 protein is one row after TCRdb ran MiXCR on the 5' RACE reads. This sample has 330,000 or so distinct CDR3 sequences; 7% to 9% occur once, and the top ten carry about 14%. This clonotype was obtained from a male donor with ankylosing spondylitis. The sequencing input was blood, either unsorted or a sorted T cell fraction (not recorded which). This chain links TRBV7-9 with TRBJ1-1; tentative D call: TRBD1 (5 bases). The CDR3 DNA is TGTGCCAGCAAACGGCACTCTGGAGGAGGGGCTGAAGCTTTCTTT. This encodes CASKRHSGGGAEAFF.